Listed below are T cell receptor beta chains from one sample, sequenced in a study of T cell responses to AZD1222 COVID-19 vaccine. Sequencing used immunoSEQ multiplex PCR; TCRdb keeps in-frame clones, though not all of them. The sample lists more than 95,000 clones; about nine tenths were seen once. Here the sequenced sample was peripheral blood, taken on day 0 of AZD1222 vaccination. The source of these receptors is an adult in good health. Each CDR3 is given with its conserved first and last residue.

>TRBV27|14
CASSFIFPYNEQFF
>TRBV4-1|13
CASSQAYSAQQYF
>TRBV19|14
CASSETGVSYEQYF
>TRBV27|15
CASSHGFGAAYEQYF
>TRBV14|17
CASSHAMTKDRNYGYTF
>TRBV6-4|15
CASSETAGGTDEQFF
>TRBV19|17
CASSATLTRGLNTEAFF
>TRBV7-9|14
CASSLRGGGTEAFF
>TRBV15|12
CATSGGNQPQHF
>TRBV2|12
CASRYAAGELFF
>TRBV3-1/TRBV3-2|12
CASSQTQETQYF
>TRBV5-6|13
CASSLVSSYEQYF
>TRBV5-4|11
CASSGSRGYTF
>TRBV10-2|13
CASIGQYNSPLHF
>TRBV7-3|13
CASSSDRDSPLHF
>TRBV16|15
CASNLATGMNTEAFF
>TRBV6-1|14
CASSYGGMNTEAFF
>TRBV11-3|13
CASSSPPAGELFF
>TRBV6-5|14
CASTSGARNTEAFF
>TRBV7-3|15
CASSLNRGPQDTQYF